Shown below are 14 T cell receptor beta chains from a single sample sequenced in a study of blood T cell repertoires in COVID-19. Using immunoSEQ multiplex PCR, the repertoire was profiled, and TCRdb retains in-frame clones only, with some absent. Of 35,000 to 40,000 clones in the sample, about 87% were seen once. Sequences were obtained from peripheral blood. Receptor source: a human donor in a cohort sampled during active COVID-19.

This chain links TRBV6-2 or TRBV6-3 with TRBJ2-7; TRBD2 aligns across 7 bases. CDR3 length: 18 amino acids. V lost 5 bases and J lost 0; bases outside the gene matches: 16. CDR1 and CDR2 (germline): MNHEY, SVGEGT. Here the CDR3 DNA reads TGTGCCAGCAGTCAGCTCATCAGCGGGGCAAGGAGCTCCTACGAGCAGTACTTC. Its protein is CASSQLISGARSSYEQYF.

V gene TRBV28 combines with J gene TRBJ2-3; D is uncertain. CDR1 is MDHEN, CDR2 SYDVKM, per germline. The CDR3 spans 14 residues. The germline V and J ends were trimmed by 3 bases and 1 base, with 8 bases remaining between them. The CDR3 DNA follows: TGTGCCAGCAGTTTCTCCTCGGGCACAGATACGCAGTATTTT. Its translation is CASSFSSGTDTQYF.

The chain joins TRBV19 to TRBJ2-2; tentative D call: TRBD2 (5 bases). Trimming shortened V by 5 bases and J by 4 bases, and 20 bases separated the two germline ends. The CDR3 runs to 17 residues. In germline, CDR1 is LNHDA, CDR2 SQIVND (reference sequence). The CDR3 is CASSPPGGRRGTGELFF. CDR3 DNA: TGTGCCAGTAGTCCCCCCGGCGGGCGCCGTGGCACCGGGGAGCTGTTTTTT. The complete variable domain, with remaining parts taken from reference TRBV19 and TRBJ2-2, reads DGGITQSPKYLFRKEGQNVTLSCEQNLNHDAMYWYRQDPGQGLRLIYYSQIVNDFQKGDIAEGYSVSREKKESFPLTVTSAQKNPTAFYLCASSPPGGRRGTGELFFGEGSRLTVL.

The CDR3 nucleotides read TGCGCCAGCAGCCGACAGGGGGCCGACGGCTACACCTTC. Translated, it gives CASSRQGADGYTF. The chain is built from TRBV5-1 and TRBJ1-2, with TRBD1 identical over 10 bases. Trimming cost V 4 bases and J 8 bases; bases outside gene matches: 5. The CDR3 covers 13 residues. The germline CDR1 and CDR2 sequences are SGHRS and YFSETQ.

This clone was counted many times. This sequence joins TRBV7-2 and TRBJ1-5, with unresolved D. The CDR3 length is 17 residues. Trimming shortened V by 5 bases and J by 3 bases, and 20 bases separated the two germline ends. Germline V gene sequence: CDR1 SGHTA, CDR2 FQGNSA. DNA of the CDR3: TGTGCCAGCAGCCCCTTGCCCAGCGCTGAACTCAATCAGCCCCAGCATTTT. Translation gives CASSPLPSAELNQPQHF.

V is TRBV4-2 and J is TRBJ2-5; possibly TRBD2 for D (6 bases). CDR3 length: 18 amino acids. Trimming pared 5 bases from V and 4 bases from J, leaving 26 bases between. CDR1 and CDR2 (germline): LGHNA, YNFKEQ. The CDR3 reads CASSTLAIRGGGLETQYF. The CDR3 DNA reads TGTGCCAGCAGCACCTTGGCCATTAGGGGAGGTGGTTTAGAGACCCAGTACTTC.

The chain combines TRBV7-9 with TRBJ2-5; 14 bases map to TRBD2. After removal of 5 bases from V and 7 bases from J, the junction contained 9 bases not matched to a gene. This CDR3 spans 16 amino acids. CDR1 and CDR2 from the germline V gene are SEHNR and FQNEAQ (reference sequence). The CDR3 is CASSLGLAGGPGTQYF. The CDR3, as DNA: TGTGCCAGCAGCCTCGGACTAGCGGGGGGCCCAGGGACCCAGTACTTC.

This rearrangement joins TRBV4-1 to TRBJ1-5; 8 bases fit TRBD1. V lost 2 bases to trimming and J lost 4 bases; unmatched junction nucleotides: 7. This CDR3 is 16 amino acids long. Germline CDR1 and CDR2: MGHRA and YSYEKL. CDR3 sequence reads: CASSQLTGGGNQPQHF. CDR3 sequence (DNA): TGCGCCAGCAGCCAACTTACAGGGGGTGGGAATCAGCCCCAGCATTTT.

The chain employs TRBV6-2 or TRBV6-3 and TRBJ2-1; 11 nucleotides agree with TRBD2. The trim removed 2 bases at V and 4 bases at J, leaving 16 bases unmatched. This CDR3 has 20 amino acids. The germline gives CDR1 MNHEY, CDR2 SVGEGT. The CDR3 nucleotides are TGTGCCAGCAGTTACGCGGAGGAACGACTAGCGGGGCTCCTATACAATGAGCAGTTCTTC. Protein sequence: CASSYAEERLAGLLYNEQFF.

The chain carries TRBV11-2 and TRBJ2-7; possibly TRBD1 for D (6 bases). V lost 3 bases, J lost 0 bases, and 18 bases lay in between. CDR3 length: 17 amino acids. Per the germline V gene, CDR1 is SGHAT and CDR2 is FQNNGV. The CDR3 is CASSFLRQAIYSYEQYF. Written as DNA, the CDR3 is TGTGCCAGCAGCTTTCTCCGACAGGCAATTTACTCCTACGAGCAGTACTTC.

The chain carries TRBV12-3 or TRBV12-4 and TRBJ2-2; no firm D call. V lost 6 bases to trimming and J lost 1 base, with 6 bases between them. The CDR3 consists of 13 residues. The CDR3 DNA reads TGTGCCAGCAGAGGAGAGAACACCGGGGAGCTGTTTTTT. Its protein product is CASRGENTGELFF.

This clone has more than one count but fewer than ten. Here the CDR3 reads CASSQDWGVMNTEAFF. The CDR3 nucleotides read TGCGCCAGCAGCCAAGATTGGGGAGTTATGAACACTGAAGCTTTCTTT. This chain uses TRBV4-1 with TRBJ1-1, with D hard to call. CDR1 and CDR2 (germline): MGHRA, YSYEKL. This CDR3 is built from 16 residues. The V end lost 0 bases, the J end lost 0 bases, and 11 bases lay between the germline ends.

This clone was recorded once. The rearrangement links TRBV12-3 or TRBV12-4 to TRBJ2-7, with D hard to call. The CDR3 spans 13 residues. V was shortened by 2 bases and J by 6 bases, with 11 bases between the two germline ends. The CDR3 region is CASSLSGAAEQYF. The CDR3, as DNA: TGTGCCAGCAGTTTATCCGGAGCAGCCGAGCAGTACTTC.

The chain joins TRBV30 to TRBJ1-1, with D uncertain. Germline values: CDR1 GTSNPN, CDR2 SVGIG (reference sequence). This CDR3 has 11 residues. Trimming removed 2 bases at V and 9 bases at J, with 10 bases between. CDR3 loop: CAWSKLEKAFF. CDR3 coding DNA: TGTGCCTGGAGTAAATTGGAGAAAGCTTTCTTT.